The source of this TCR beta chain is a study of T cells in Graves' hyperthyroidism and ophthalmopathy. General study points: Blood also held most thyroid clonotypes expanded beyond 0.001.

Per the germline V gene, CDR1 is LNHDA and CDR2 is SQIVND (reference sequence). There are 15 residues in the CDR3. Trimming stripped 4 bases from V and 2 bases from J, with 12 bases between. Amplification targeted TCR beta CDR3 regions from RNA transcripts. Initially, a first-round RT-PCR of the TCR CDR3 employed the HTBI primer set. TCRdb ran MiXCR on the multiplex PCR reads and lists one entry per CDR3 protein. The sample comprises 500,000 to 750,000 distinct CDR3 sequences, more than 13% of which are singletons, and roughly 6.9% rests with the top ten. This clonotype was seen many times. The target antigen is unknown.

This clonotype originated in a woman under 30 with Graves' ophthalmopathy. The sequenced material came from blood. V usage is TRBV19 and J usage is TRBJ2-1; a weak D match, TRBD1 (6 bases). CDR3 DNA sequence: TGTGCCAGTAGTACCTCCGGGACACCCTACAATGAGCAGTTCTTC. It specifies CASSTSGTPYNEQFF.